This T cell receptor beta chain was sequenced for a study of shared clonotypes between healthy human individuals. Assay used: immunoSEQ multiplex PCR; TCRdb lists only in-frame clones, some missing. The data contain some 980,000 clones, around 80% of them singletons. CD4+ cells underwent separation, giving CD45RA+ naive and CD45RA-negative memory subsets. Germline assignment: CDR1 SGHRS and CDR2 YFSETQ. This CDR3 has 15 amino acids. V lost 4 bases, J lost 3 bases, and 9 bases stayed unmatched. The rearrangement joins TRBV5-1 to TRBJ2-7, with 8 positions matching TRBD1. The TCR sequence derives from a man aged 18-30 years in good health. Sequencing was performed on memory CD4+ T cells sorted from blood. Subset: CD45RA-negative fraction. This CDR3 is CASSQDRGSLYEQYF. CDR3 nucleotide sequence: TGCGCCAGCAGCCAAGACAGGGGATCCCTCTACGAGCAGTACTTC. Filled out from reference TRBV5-1 and TRBJ2-7, the complete variable domain reads KAGVTQTPRYLIKTRGQQVTLSCSPISGHRSVSWYQQTPGQGLQFLFEYFSETQRNKGNFPGRFSGRQFSNSRSEMNVSTLELGDSALYLCASSQDRGSLYEQYFGPGTRLTVT.